This T cell receptor (beta chain) stems from a study of T-cell reconstitution after alpha-beta-depleted transplantation in children. J gave up 2 bases and V 5 bases, and 8 bases lay outside the gene matches. The germline gives CDR1 SGHTA, CDR2 FQGNSA. The length of the CDR3 is 16 residues. Unique molecular identifiers were incorporated into the prepared TCRbeta library. TCRdb reprocessed the PCR reads via MiXCR and lists one record per CDR3 protein. The sample has 500,000 or so distinct CDR3 sequences, around a third seen once. The V and J genes are TRBV7-2 and TRBJ1-5, with 8 positions matching TRBD1. Sequences were derived from PBMCs from the stem cell graft donor, sampled from the stem cell graft. This clonotype was sampled from a human donor who donated a stem cell graft to a child with aplastic anemia. In DNA, the CDR3 is TGTGCCAGCAGCCCCACAGGGGGATTTGGCAATCAGCCCCAGCATTTT. Protein: CASSPTGGFGNQPQHF.